A single sample is the source of the 19 T cell receptor delta chains below, sequenced in a study of Vδ1+ human thymocytes. Extracted RNA was reverse transcribed into cDNA. Multiplex PCR used pooled V-gene forward primers and a constant-region reverse primer to amplify CDR3s. TCRdb re-identified clones in the multiplex PCR reads via CATT. The sample carries about 55,000 delta-chain clones, about a sixth recorded once. Their recognized antigens are unknown. Study results and caveats: Thymic TRG and TRD repertoires appeared highly polyclonal, with Gaussian CDR3 length distributions.

The material sequenced was Vdelta1+ gamma-delta thymocytes from the thymus. Documented subset: FACS-sorted CD3+ TCRalphabeta- TCRVdelta1+ TCRVdelta2- thymocytes. These receptors all stem from a boy less than two years old who had congenital heart surgery.

This clone came up a few times. This sequence joins TRDV1 and TRDJ1; no reliable D call. The CDR3 runs to 16 residues. The germline gives CDR1 TSWWSYY, CDR2 QGS. Trimming removed 3 bases at V and 0 bases at J, with 14 bases between. The DNA for the CDR3 is TGTGCTCTTGGGGATGGGCGGTCTCCTTACACCGATAAACTCATCTTT. It codes for CALGDGRSPYTDKLIF.

This clone has just a few counts. The V gene is TRDV2, the J gene TRDJ1; 8 bases are a match to TRDD3. The CDR3 is 18 residues long. Germline loops: CDR1 GEAIGNYY, CDR2 EKD. J gave up 0 bases and V 5 bases, and 16 bases lay outside the gene matches. The CDR3 bases are TGTGCCTGTGCCTCGAGGGACTGGGGGTCCTTGTACACCGATAAACTCATCTTT. Encoded protein: CACASRDWGSLYTDKLIF.

This clone was counted only a few times. The chain recombines TRDV1 with TRDJ2; D perhaps matches TRDD2 (5 bases). Germline V CDR1 and CDR2: TSWWSYY, QGS. V dropped 4 bases and J dropped 4 bases, with 16 bases sitting between them. This CDR3 spans 16 amino acids. CDR3 sequence reads: CALGGRPYGQTAQLFF. DNA for the CDR3: TGTGCTCTTGGGGGAAGGCCCTACGGTCAGACAGCACAACTCTTCTTT.

The rearrangement joins TRDV1 to TRDJ1; 13 bases align to TRDD3. The CDR3 runs 24 residues. The germline V gene has CDR1 TSWWSYY and CDR2 QGS. The J segment lost 0 bases and the V segment lost 7 bases, leaving 29 bases of the junction unmatched. Here the CDR3 DNA reads TGTGCTCTTGAGCACCCATCCCACCGTAGTACTGGGGGATACGTCCGCCTGTACACCGATAAACTCATCTTT. Its protein is CALEHPSHRSTGGYVRLYTDKLIF.

This clone showed up just a few times. V gene TRDV1 combines with J gene TRDJ1, with TRDD3 identical over 10 bases. This CDR3 is built from 21 residues. In germline, CDR1 is TSWWSYY, CDR2 QGS. V gave up 2 bases and J gave up 8 bases; unmatched junction bases: 26. CDR3 sequence: CALGEFPGWLGDKIWFDKLIF. CDR3 bases: TGTGCTCTTGGGGAATTCCCCGGCTGGCTGGGGGATAAGATATGGTTCGACAAACTCATCTTT.

This chain links TRDV1 with TRDJ1; TRDD3 matches 12 bases. V gave up 1 base and J gave up 2 bases; unmatched junction bases: 11. CDR3 length equals 19 residues. Germline values: CDR1 TSWWSYY, CDR2 QGS. CDR3 in DNA: TGTGCTCTTGGGGAACCCTGCTACGCCTGGGGGATACGAACCGATAAACTCATCTTT. Translated: CALGEPCYAWGIRTDKLIF.

The J gene is TRDJ1, the V gene TRDV1, with 7 bases that match TRDD3. The CDR3 spans 17 residues. The germline gives CDR1 TSWWSYY, CDR2 QGS. Germline trimming cut 5 bases from V and 3 bases from J; bases unmatched to any gene: 15. CDR3 coding DNA: TGTGCTCTTGGGCAACCTCTAAGACGGGGGATCCCCGATAAACTCATCTTT. It translates to CALGQPLRRGIPDKLIF.

This clone appeared a few times. The chain employs TRDV1 and TRDJ1; possible D gene TRDD3, 6 bases. The ends were cut back, 3 bases at V and 3 bases at J, with 20 bases in the middle. CDR1 is TSWWSYY and CDR2 is QGS in the germline V gene. The CDR3 spans 17 residues. Here the CDR3 reads CALGDPQLDYWADKLIF. The DNA for the CDR3 is TGTGCTCTTGGGGATCCACAACTAGACTACTGGGCCGATAAACTCATCTTT.

The rearrangement links TRDV1 to TRDJ1; D tentatively reads TRDD2 or TRDD3 (8 bases each). Germline values: CDR1 TSWWSYY, CDR2 QGS. There are 21 residues in the CDR3. Trimming shortened V by 2 bases and J by 6 bases, and 34 bases separated the two germline ends. CDR3 bases: TGTGCTCTTGGGGAAGAAAGGAGCTTCCTACTCTTTACTGGGGGTAACAATAAACTCATCTTT. The encoded protein is CALGEERSFLLFTGGNNKLIF.

This clone has more than one count but fewer than ten. The rearrangement uses TRDV1 and TRDJ1; TRDD3 matches 13 bases. Germline trimming cut 0 bases from V and 8 bases from J; bases unmatched to any gene: 12. Per the germline V gene, CDR1 is TSWWSYY and CDR2 is QGS. The CDR3 spans 18 residues. The CDR3 nucleotides read TGTGCTCTTGGGGAACTGACCCGACTGGGGGATACGGAGCCGAAACTCATCTTT. Protein: CALGELTRLGDTEPKLIF.

The chain joins TRDV1 to TRDJ1, with 10 nucleotides matching TRDD3. The junction had 8 bases not matched to a gene; V was cut back by 3 bases and J by 1 base. The CDR3 loop spans 17 amino acids. Germline V gives CDR1 TSWWSYY, CDR2 QGS. CDR3 in amino acids: CALGDYWGMRATDKLIF. DNA of the CDR3: TGTGCTCTTGGGGACTACTGGGGGATGCGGGCCACCGATAAACTCATCTTT.

This sequence joins TRDV1 and TRDJ1; weak D call: TRDD3 (6 bases). Trimming cost V 6 bases and J 11 bases, with 31 bases left between them. Per the germline V gene, CDR1 is TSWWSYY and CDR2 is QGS. This CDR3 has 17 residues. CDR3 in amino acids: CALGLGKKVLDLTGLIF. In DNA, the CDR3 is TGTGCTCTTGGCCTAGGGAAAAAGGTACTGGATTTGACTGGGCTCATCTTT.

The sample holds a few counts of this clone. The chain joins TRDV1 to TRDJ1; the D is unclear. CDR3 size: 15 residues. The V gene's germline CDR1 is TSWWSYY and CDR2 QGS. With 3 bases removed from V and 0 bases from J, the gap between germline ends came to 11 bases. For the CDR3, the DNA is TGTGCTCTTGGGGATTCCCTCAGTGACACCGATAAACTCATCTTT. Its protein is CALGDSLSDTDKLIF.

The V call is TRDV1, the J call TRDJ1; 10 nucleotides match TRDD3. The germline gives CDR1 TSWWSYY, CDR2 QGS. Germline trimming cut 0 bases from V and 3 bases from J; bases unmatched to any gene: 13. The CDR3 has 19 residues. CDR3 loop: CALGELVGWGISIPDKLIF. CDR3 sequence (DNA): TGTGCTCTTGGGGAACTAGTGGGCTGGGGGATATCAATCCCCGATAAACTCATCTTT.

The chain has TRDV1 and TRDJ1, with D perhaps matching TRDD3 (5 bases). The germline V gene has CDR1 TSWWSYY and CDR2 QGS. The CDR3 length is 17 residues. Trimming removed 0 bases at V and 0 bases at J, with 14 bases between. CDR3 region: CALGELAWAEYTDKLIF. CDR3 nucleotides: TGTGCTCTTGGGGAACTGGCCTGGGCTGAGTACACCGATAAACTCATCTTT.

The V gene is TRDV1, the J gene TRDJ1; 7 nucleotides line up with TRDD2. CDR1 is TSWWSYY and CDR2 is QGS in the germline V gene. J gave up 0 bases and V 0 bases, and 10 bases lay outside the gene matches. The CDR3 is made up of 18 amino acids. CDR3 amino acids: CALGELAFLKEYTDKLIF. For the CDR3, the DNA is TGTGCTCTTGGGGAACTAGCCTTCCTTAAGGAGTACACCGATAAACTCATCTTT.

The V call is TRDV1, the J call TRDJ1; 12 nucleotides line up with TRDD3. The trim removed 4 bases at V and 0 bases at J, leaving 24 bases unmatched. The length of the CDR3 is 23 residues. Germline V gives CDR1 TSWWSYY, CDR2 QGS. CDR3 in amino acids: CALGVLGLRPLLGDTMYTDKLIF. The CDR3 DNA reads as TGTGCTCTTGGGGTACTGGGACTACGTCCCTTACTGGGGGATACAATGTACACCGATAAACTCATCTTT.

This chain joins TRDV2 and TRDJ1; TRDD3 matches 9 bases. The trim removed 1 base at V and 6 bases at J, leaving 17 bases unmatched. Germline-derived CDR1 and CDR2 are GEAIGNYY and EKD. The CDR3 is 18 amino acids. CDR3 protein: CACDTLKGAWGIGYKLIF. The DNA for the CDR3 is TGTGCCTGTGACACACTCAAGGGAGCCTGGGGGATCGGTTATAAACTCATCTTT.

The chain carries TRDV1 and TRDJ1, with 11 bases identical to TRDD3. The CDR3 is 19 amino acids. J was trimmed by 1 base and V by 0 bases; bases with no gene match: 10. Germline lookup yields CDR1 TSWWSYY and CDR2 QGS. The CDR3 here is CALGELYWGILGGTDKLIF. DNA of the CDR3: TGTGCTCTTGGGGAACTGTACTGGGGGATATTAGGAGGCACCGATAAACTCATCTTT.